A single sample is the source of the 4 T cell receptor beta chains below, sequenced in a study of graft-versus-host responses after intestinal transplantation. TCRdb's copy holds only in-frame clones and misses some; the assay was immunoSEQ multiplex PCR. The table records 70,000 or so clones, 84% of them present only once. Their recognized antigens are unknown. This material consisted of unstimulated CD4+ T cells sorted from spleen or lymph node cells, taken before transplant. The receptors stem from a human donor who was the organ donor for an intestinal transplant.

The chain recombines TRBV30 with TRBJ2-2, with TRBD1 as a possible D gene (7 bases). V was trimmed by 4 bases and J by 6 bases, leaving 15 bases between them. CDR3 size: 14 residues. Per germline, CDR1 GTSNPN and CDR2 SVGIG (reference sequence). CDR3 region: CAWTTWRGPGELFF. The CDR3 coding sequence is TGTGCCTGGACGACGTGGAGGGGGCCCGGGGAGCTGTTTTTT. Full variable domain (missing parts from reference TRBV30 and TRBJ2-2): SQTIHQWPATLVQPVGSPLSLECTVEGTSNPNLYWYRQAAGRGLQLLFYSVGIGQISSEVPQNLSASRPQDRQFILSSKKLLLSDSGFYLCAWTTWRGPGELFFGEGSRLTVL.

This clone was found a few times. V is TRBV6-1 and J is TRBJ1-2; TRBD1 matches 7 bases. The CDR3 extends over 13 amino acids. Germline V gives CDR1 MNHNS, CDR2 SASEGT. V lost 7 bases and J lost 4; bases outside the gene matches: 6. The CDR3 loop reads CASKEGATYGYTF. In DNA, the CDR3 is TGTGCCAGCAAAGAGGGGGCGACCTATGGCTACACCTTC.

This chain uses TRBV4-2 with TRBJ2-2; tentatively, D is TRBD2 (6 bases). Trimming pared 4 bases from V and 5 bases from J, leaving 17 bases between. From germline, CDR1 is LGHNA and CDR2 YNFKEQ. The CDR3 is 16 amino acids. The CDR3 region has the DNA TGTGCCAGCAGCCGGGGGTTGGTTGGGGGGACCGGGGAGCTGTTTTTT. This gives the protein CASSRGLVGGTGELFF.

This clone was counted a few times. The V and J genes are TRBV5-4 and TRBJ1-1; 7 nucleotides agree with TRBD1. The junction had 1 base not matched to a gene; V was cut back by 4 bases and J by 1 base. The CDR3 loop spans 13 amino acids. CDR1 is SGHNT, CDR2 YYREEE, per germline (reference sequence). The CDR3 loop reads CASSRTGNTEAFF. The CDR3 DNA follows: TGTGCCAGCAGCCGGACAGGGAACACTGAAGCTTTCTTT.